The 13 T cell receptor beta chains below come from one sample, sequenced in a study of cytomegalovirus exposure and HLA in healthy donors. The PCR made use of 60 Vbeta and 13 Jbeta primers. Some clones are missing from TCRdb's copy, which holds only in-frame ones; the method was immunoSEQ multiplex PCR. This repertoire shows about 160,000 clones, roughly four fifths found once; its top ten account for approximately 4%. The sequenced sample consisted of PBMCs. These receptors came from a man in his fifties or sixties in good health and CMV-seropositive.

This chain joins TRBV27 and TRBJ2-3, with 8 nucleotides matching TRBD2. CDR1 is MNHEY and CDR2 is SMNVEV in the germline V gene (reference sequence). CDR3 length: 15 residues. J gave up 2 bases and V 4 bases, and 5 bases lay outside the gene matches. CDR3 region: CASSWTGGHTDTQYF. In DNA form, the CDR3 reads TGTGCCAGCAGTTGGACGGGGGGGCACACAGATACGCAGTATTTT.

This chain joins TRBV7-2 and TRBJ2-5; TRBD2 matches at 14 bases. The junction had 8 bases not matched to a gene; V was cut back by 3 bases and J by 5 bases. The CDR3 is 17 residues long. Germline lookup yields CDR1 SGHTA and CDR2 FQGNSA. The CDR3: CASSFGLAGGIGETQYF. The CDR3 DNA reads as TGTGCCAGCAGCTTCGGACTAGCGGGGGGAATTGGGGAGACCCAGTACTTC.

This clone came up once. The rearrangement joins TRBV2 to TRBJ2-7; D might be TRBD2 (5 bases). Trimming removed 6 bases from V and 6 bases from J, with 18 bases in between. The CDR3 loop spans 14 amino acids. Germline loops: CDR1 SNHLY, CDR2 FYNNEI. The CDR3 loop reads CASRKGETRLEQYF. DNA of the CDR3: TGTGCCAGCAGGAAGGGAGAGACGCGACTCGAGCAGTACTTC. Combining the CDR3 with reference TRBV2 and TRBJ2-7 gives the whole variable domain EPEVTQTPSHQVTQMGQEVILRCVPISNHLYFYWYRQILGQKVEFLVSFYNNEISEKSEIFDDQFSVERPDGSNFTLKIRSTKLEDSAMYFCASRKGETRLEQYFGPGTRLTVT.

This clone was seen only a few times. The chain carries TRBV7-2 and TRBJ2-7; perhaps TRBD2 as D (5 bases). This CDR3 comprises 15 residues. CDR1 and CDR2 (germline): SGHTA, FQGNSA. V shed 5 bases and J shed 4 bases, with 18 bases lying between them. The CDR3 protein is CASSPTSGLFYEQYF. The CDR3 DNA is TGTGCCAGCAGCCCCACCTCGGGGTTATTTTACGAGCAGTACTTC.

This clone was seen just once. The chain has TRBV6-1 and TRBJ2-7, with 10 bases identical to TRBD2. Trimming at V came to 5 bases and at J to 5 bases, leaving 9 bases not matched to a gene. Germline CDR1 MNHNS, CDR2 SASEGT. The CDR3 has 15 amino acids. The CDR3: CASSSGGASGHEQYF. The CDR3 nucleotides are TGTGCCAGCAGTAGCGGGGGGGCGTCGGGTCACGAGCAGTACTTC.

This chain connects TRBV19 to TRBJ1-1; D remains ambiguous. CDR1 LNHDA and CDR2 SQIVND come from the germline V gene (reference sequence). This CDR3 has 14 amino acids. V lost 7 bases to trimming and J lost 4 bases, with 16 bases between them. The CDR3 nucleotides read TGTGCCAGTAAGGTGTCAGGTATGGGCACTGAAGCTTTCTTT. It specifies CASKVSGMGTEAFF.

This clone occurred a few times. The J gene is TRBJ2-3, the V gene TRBV9, with 9 bases aligning to TRBD2. The germline gives CDR1 SGDLS, CDR2 YYNGEE. The CDR3 is 16 amino acids. V lost 0 bases, J lost 5 bases, and 7 bases stayed unmatched. In nucleotides, the CDR3 is TGTGCCAGCAGCGTAGGAGTAGCGGGAGTCGGAGATACGCAGTATTTT. Its translation: CASSVGVAGVGDTQYF.

Details on this clone: Sequence at one end of the junction differs from germline and may be a read error. The gene calls are TRBV4-3 and TRBJ2-6; D is possibly TRBD1 (5 bases). The CDR3 length is 18 residues. CDR1 is LGHNA and CDR2 is YSLEER in the germline V gene. The CDR3 sequence is CASGQDPDTLSGANVLTF. In nucleotides, the CDR3 is TGCGCCAGCGGCCAAGACCCGGACACACTCTCTGGGGCCAACGTCCTGACTTTC.

In its sample, this clone was seen a few times. This chain connects TRBV9 to TRBJ1-1, with D unclear. Trimming removed 4 bases from V and 0 bases from J, with 13 bases in between. Looked up from germline, CDR1 is SGDLS and CDR2 is YYNGEE. The CDR3 length is 15 residues. The CDR3 reads CASSPHPAMNTEAFF. Here the CDR3 DNA reads TGTGCCAGCAGCCCTCACCCCGCTATGAACACTGAAGCTTTCTTT.

This chain joins TRBV4-2 and TRBJ2-5; tentative D call: TRBD2 (5 bases). Trimming pared 1 base from V and 9 bases from J, leaving 18 bases between. The germline gives CDR1 LGHNA, CDR2 YNFKEQ. The CDR3 contains 15 residues. This CDR3 is CASSQGTSGNRPQYF. In nucleotides, the CDR3 is TGTGCCAGCAGCCAAGGGACTTCGGGGAACCGCCCCCAGTACTTC.

CDR3 sequence reads: CASKAGRPLIQPQHF. For the CDR3, the DNA is TGTGCCAGTAAGGCCGGGAGGCCCCTGATTCAGCCCCAGCATTTT. The rearrangement links TRBV19 to TRBJ1-5, with unresolved D. Trimming cost V 7 bases and J 6 bases, with 19 bases left between them. The CDR3 totals 15 residues. Germline CDR1 is LNHDA and CDR2 is SQIVND (reference sequence).

The rearrangement links TRBV25-1 to TRBJ2-7; 9 bases fit TRBD1. Germline loops: CDR1 MGHDK, CDR2 SYGVNS. V lost 5 bases, J lost 2 bases, and 4 bases stayed unmatched. This CDR3 region has 14 residues. In DNA form, the CDR3 reads TGTGCCAGCAGTCCCCGACAGGGGGCCTACGAGCAGTACTTC. Translation gives CASSPRQGAYEQYF.

The J gene is TRBJ2-1, the V gene TRBV10-3; D not certain. The CDR3 runs to 16 residues. Germline CDR1 is ENHRY and CDR2 is SYGVKD. V was clipped by 0 bases and J by 4 bases, with 13 bases between them. The CDR3, as DNA: TGTGCCATCAGTGAGTCGATGCGAGCCTATTACAATGAGCAGTTCTTC. Translation gives CAISESMRAYYNEQFF.